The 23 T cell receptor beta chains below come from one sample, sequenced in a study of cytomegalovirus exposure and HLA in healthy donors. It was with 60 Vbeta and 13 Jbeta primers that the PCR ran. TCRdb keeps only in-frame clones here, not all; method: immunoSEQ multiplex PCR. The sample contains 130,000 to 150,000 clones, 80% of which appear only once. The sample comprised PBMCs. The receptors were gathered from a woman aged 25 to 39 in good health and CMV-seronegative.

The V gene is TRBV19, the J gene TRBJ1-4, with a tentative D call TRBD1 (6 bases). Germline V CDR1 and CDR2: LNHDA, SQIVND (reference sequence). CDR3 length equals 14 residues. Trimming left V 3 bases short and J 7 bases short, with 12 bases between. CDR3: CASSMAGVTEKLFF. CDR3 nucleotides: TGTGCCAGTAGTATGGCAGGGGTGACTGAAAAACTGTTTTTT.

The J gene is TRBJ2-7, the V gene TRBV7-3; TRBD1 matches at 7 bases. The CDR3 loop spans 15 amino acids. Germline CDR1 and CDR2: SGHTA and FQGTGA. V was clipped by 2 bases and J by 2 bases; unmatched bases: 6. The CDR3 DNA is TGTGCCAGCAGCTTACTCCCGGACAGGACCTACGAGCAGTACTTC. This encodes CASSLLPDRTYEQYF.

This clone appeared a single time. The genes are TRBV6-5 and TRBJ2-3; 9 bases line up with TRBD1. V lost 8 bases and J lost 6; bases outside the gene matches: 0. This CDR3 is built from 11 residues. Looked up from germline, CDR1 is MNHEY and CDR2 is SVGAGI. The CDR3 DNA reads TGTGCCAGCGGGACAGGGGATACGCAGTATTTT. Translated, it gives CASGTGDTQYF.

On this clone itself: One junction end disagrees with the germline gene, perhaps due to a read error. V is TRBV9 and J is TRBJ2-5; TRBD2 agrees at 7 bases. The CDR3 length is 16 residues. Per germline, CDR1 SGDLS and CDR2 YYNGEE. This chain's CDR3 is CASRVGEGLGQETQYF. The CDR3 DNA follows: TGTGCCAGCCGCGTGGGGGAGGGCCTGGGCCAAGAGACCCAGTACTTC.

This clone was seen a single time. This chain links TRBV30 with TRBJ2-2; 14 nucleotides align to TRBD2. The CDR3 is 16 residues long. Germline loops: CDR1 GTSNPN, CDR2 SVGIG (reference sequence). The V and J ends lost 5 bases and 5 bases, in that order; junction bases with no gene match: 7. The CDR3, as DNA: TGTGCCTGGCTGATGACTAGCGGGAGGGTTACCGGGGAGCTGTTTTTT. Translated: CAWLMTSGRVTGELFF.

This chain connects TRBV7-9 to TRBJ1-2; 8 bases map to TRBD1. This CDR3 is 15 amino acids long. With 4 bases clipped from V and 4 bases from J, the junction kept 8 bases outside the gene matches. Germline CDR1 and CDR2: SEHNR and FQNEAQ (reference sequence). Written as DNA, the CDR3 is TGTGCCAGCAGCTCCCGACAGGGGATACGCTATGGCTACACCTTC. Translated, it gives CASSSRQGIRYGYTF.

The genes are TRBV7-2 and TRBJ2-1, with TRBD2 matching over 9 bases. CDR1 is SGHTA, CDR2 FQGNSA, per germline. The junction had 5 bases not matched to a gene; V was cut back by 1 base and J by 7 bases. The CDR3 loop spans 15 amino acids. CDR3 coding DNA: TGTGCCAGCAGCTTAGAATTGCGGGGGGGGAATGAGCAGTTCTTC. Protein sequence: CASSLELRGGNEQFF.

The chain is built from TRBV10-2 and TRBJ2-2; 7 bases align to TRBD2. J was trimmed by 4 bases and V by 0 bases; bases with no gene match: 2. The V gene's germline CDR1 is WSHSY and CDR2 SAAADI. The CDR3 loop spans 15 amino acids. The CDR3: CASSESPSGTGELFF. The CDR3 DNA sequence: TGCGCCAGCAGTGAGTCCCCTAGCGGCACCGGGGAGCTGTTTTTT.

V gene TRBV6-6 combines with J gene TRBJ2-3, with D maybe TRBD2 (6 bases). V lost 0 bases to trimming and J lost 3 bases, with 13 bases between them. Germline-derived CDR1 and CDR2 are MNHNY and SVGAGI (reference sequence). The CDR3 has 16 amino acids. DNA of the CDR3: TGTGCCAGCAGTTACTCGGGCGGGGTTAGGACAGATACGCAGTATTTT. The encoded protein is CASSYSGGVRTDTQYF.

For the CDR3, the DNA is TGTGCCACCGGGCGGGGGAGTTTACGGTATTTT. Its protein is CATGRGSLRYF. The gene calls are TRBV15 and TRBJ2-3, with 7 bases identical to TRBD2. CDR1 and CDR2 (germline): LNHNV, YYDKDF (reference sequence). Trimming took 8 bases from V and 14 from J; bases not matched to a gene: 10. The CDR3 is 11 amino acids.

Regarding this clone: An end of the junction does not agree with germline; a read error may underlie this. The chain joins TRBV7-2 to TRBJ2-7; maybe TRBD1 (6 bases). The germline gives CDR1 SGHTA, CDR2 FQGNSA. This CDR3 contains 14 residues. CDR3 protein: CASSPAGTNPRLDF. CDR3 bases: TGTGCCAGCAGCCCCGCCGGGACAAACCCTAGATTGGACTTC.

Here the CDR3 DNA reads TGCGCCAGCAGGGACGATCGACAGGGGCCGAGCTCCTACGAGCAGTACTTC. This codes for CASRDDRQGPSSYEQYF. This chain connects TRBV5-1 to TRBJ2-5; 8 nucleotides align to TRBD1. The J call may be wrong; the DNA end is better matched by TRBJ2-7. CDR3 length: 17 amino acids. Germline assignment: CDR1 SGHRS and CDR2 YFSETQ.

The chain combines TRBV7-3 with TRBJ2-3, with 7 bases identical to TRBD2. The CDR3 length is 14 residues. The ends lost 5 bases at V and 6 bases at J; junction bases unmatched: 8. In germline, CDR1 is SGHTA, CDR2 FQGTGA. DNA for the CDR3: TGTGCCAGCAGCCCACGGACTAGAGGGGATACGCAGTATTTT. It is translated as CASSPRTRGDTQYF. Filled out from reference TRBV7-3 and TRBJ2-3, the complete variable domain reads GAGVSQTPSNKVTEKGKYVELRCDPISGHTALYWYRQSLGQGPEFLIYFQGTGAADDSGLPNDRFFAVRPEGSVSTLKIQRTERGDSAVYLCASSPRTRGDTQYFGPGTRLTVL.

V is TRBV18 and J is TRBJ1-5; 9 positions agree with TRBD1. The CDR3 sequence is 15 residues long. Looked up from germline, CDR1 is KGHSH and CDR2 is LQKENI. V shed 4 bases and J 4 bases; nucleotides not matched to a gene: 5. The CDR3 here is CASSLDRGSNQPQHF. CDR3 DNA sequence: TGTGCCAGCTCACTTGACAGGGGGAGTAATCAGCCCCAGCATTTT.

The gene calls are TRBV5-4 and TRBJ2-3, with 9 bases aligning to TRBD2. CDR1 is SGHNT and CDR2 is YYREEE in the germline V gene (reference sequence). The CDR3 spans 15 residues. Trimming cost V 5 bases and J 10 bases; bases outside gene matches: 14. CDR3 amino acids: CASSSRTSELRSQYF. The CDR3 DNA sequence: TGTGCCAGCAGTTCTAGGACTAGCGAGCTTAGATCGCAGTATTTT.

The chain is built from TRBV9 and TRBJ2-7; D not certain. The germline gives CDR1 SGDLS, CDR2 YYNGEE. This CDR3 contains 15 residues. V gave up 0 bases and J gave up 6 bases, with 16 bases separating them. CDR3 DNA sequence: TGTGCCAGCAGCGTAGATCCAGCAGGTCCGTCCGAGCAGTACTTC. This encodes CASSVDPAGPSEQYF.

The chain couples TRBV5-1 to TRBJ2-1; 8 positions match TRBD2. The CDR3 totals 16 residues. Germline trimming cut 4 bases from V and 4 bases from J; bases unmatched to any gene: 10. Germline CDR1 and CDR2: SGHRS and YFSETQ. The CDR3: CASSVGTRPFYNEQFF. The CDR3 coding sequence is TGCGCCAGCAGCGTGGGGACTAGACCTTTTTACAATGAGCAGTTCTTC.

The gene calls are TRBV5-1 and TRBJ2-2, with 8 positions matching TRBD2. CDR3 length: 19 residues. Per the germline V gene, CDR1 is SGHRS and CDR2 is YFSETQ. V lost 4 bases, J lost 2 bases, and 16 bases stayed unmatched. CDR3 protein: CASSAPLSVGRVNTGELFF. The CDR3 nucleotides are TGCGCCAGCAGCGCCCCCCTGTCTGTCGGGAGGGTTAACACCGGGGAGCTGTTTTTT.

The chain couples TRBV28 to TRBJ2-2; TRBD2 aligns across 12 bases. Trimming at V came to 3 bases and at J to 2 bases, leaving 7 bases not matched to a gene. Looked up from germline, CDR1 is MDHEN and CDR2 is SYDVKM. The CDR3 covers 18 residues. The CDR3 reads CASSFFPGLAGNTGELFF. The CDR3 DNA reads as TGTGCCAGCAGTTTTTTTCCCGGACTAGCGGGAAACACCGGGGAGCTGTTTTTT.

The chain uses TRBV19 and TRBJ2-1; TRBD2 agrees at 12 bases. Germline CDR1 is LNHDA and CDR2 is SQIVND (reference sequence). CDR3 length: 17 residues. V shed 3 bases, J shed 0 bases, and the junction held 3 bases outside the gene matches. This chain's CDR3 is CASSIRTSGNSYNEQFF. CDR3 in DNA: TGTGCCAGTAGTATTAGGACTAGCGGGAACTCCTACAATGAGCAGTTCTTC. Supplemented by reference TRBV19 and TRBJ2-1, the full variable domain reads DGGITQSPKYLFRKEGQNVTLSCEQNLNHDAMYWYRQDPGQGLRLIYYSQIVNDFQKGDIAEGYSVSREKKESFPLTVTSAQKNPTAFYLCASSIRTSGNSYNEQFFGPGTRLTVL.

The CDR3 coding sequence is TGTGCCAGCAGCTTGGGGGACAGGGCCTATGGCTACACCTTC. It translates to CASSLGDRAYGYTF. The chain links TRBV5-5 to TRBJ1-2; the match to TRBD1 covers 9 bases. Germline V gives CDR1 SGHKS, CDR2 YYEKEE (reference sequence). The CDR3 loop spans 14 amino acids. V shed 0 bases and J 4 bases; nucleotides not matched to a gene: 1.

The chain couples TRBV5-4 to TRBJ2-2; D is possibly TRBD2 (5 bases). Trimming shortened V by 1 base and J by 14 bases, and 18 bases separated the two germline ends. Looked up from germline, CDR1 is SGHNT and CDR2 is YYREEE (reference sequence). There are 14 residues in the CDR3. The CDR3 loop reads CASSLSIGIATLFF. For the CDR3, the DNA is TGTGCCAGCAGCTTGTCAATCGGGATAGCGACCCTGTTTTTT.

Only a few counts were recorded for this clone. CDR3 amino acids: CAWDRDRGYEQYF. DNA for the CDR3: TGTGCCTGGGACCGGGACAGGGGGTACGAGCAGTACTTC. The genes are TRBV30 and TRBJ2-7, with 11 bases matching TRBD1. CDR1 and CDR2 (germline): GTSNPN, SVGIG (reference sequence). This CDR3 contains 13 residues. V lost 5 bases to trimming and J lost 4 bases; unmatched junction nucleotides: 4.